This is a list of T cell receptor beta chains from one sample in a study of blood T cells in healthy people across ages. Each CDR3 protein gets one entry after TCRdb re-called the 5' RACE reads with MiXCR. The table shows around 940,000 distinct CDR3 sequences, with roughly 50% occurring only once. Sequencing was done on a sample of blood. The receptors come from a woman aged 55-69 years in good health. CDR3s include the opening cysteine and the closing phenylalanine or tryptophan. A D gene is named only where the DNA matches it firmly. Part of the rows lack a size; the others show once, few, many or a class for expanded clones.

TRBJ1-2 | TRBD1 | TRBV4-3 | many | CASSHLSPGQGPRGYTF | TGCGCCAGCAGCCATTTGTCTCCGGGACAGGGCCCGAGGGGCTACACCTTC
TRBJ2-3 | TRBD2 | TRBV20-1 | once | CSAQGLAGHTDTQYF | TGCAGTGCGCAGGGACTAGCGGGACACACAGATACGCAGTATTTT
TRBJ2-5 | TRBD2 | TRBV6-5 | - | CASSYKGGVAGAKETQYF | TGTGCCAGCAGTTACAAGGGAGGGGTAGCGGGAGCCAAAGAGACCCAGTACTTC
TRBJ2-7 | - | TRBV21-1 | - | CASSKALWTGYYNEQYF | TGTGCCAGCAGCAAAGCGCTTTGGACAGGCTATTACAATGAGCAGTACTTC
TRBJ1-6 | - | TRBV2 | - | CASEAYNSPLHF | TGTGCCAGCGAAGCGTACAATTCACCCCTCCACTTT
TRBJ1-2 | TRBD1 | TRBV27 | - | CASSPSPRTGGGYTF | TGTGCCAGCAGTCCGAGTCCCCGGACAGGCGGAGGCTACACCTTC
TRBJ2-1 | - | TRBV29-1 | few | CSVVETSGMETQFF | TGCAGCGTTGTGGAGACTAGTGGGATGGAGACCCAGTTCTTC
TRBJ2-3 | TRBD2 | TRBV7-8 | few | CASSPTGTSADTQYF | TGTGCCAGCAGCCCAACAGGGACTAGTGCAGATACGCAGTATTTT
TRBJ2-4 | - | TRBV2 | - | CAAGLDQNIQYF | TGTGCCGCCGGACTGGATCAAAACATTCAGTACTTC
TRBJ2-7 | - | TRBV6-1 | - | CASTSLQASYEQYF | TGTGCCAGCACCTCGCTCCAGGCTTCCTACGAGCAGTACTTC
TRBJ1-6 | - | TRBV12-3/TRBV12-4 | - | CASSFDGTSRSPLHF | TGTGCCAGCAGTTTCGACGGGACAAGCCGTTCACCCCTCCACTTT
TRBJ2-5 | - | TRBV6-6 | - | CASSYYAETLYF | TGTGCCAGCAGTTACTACGCGGAGACCCTGTACTTC
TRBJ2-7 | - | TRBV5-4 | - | CASSTVAASYNEQYF | TGTGCCAGCAGCACTGTAGCTGCATCCTACAATGAGCAGTACTTC
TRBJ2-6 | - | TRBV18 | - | CASASSGANVLTF | TGTGCCAGCGCATCCTCTGGGGCCAACGTCCTGACTTTC
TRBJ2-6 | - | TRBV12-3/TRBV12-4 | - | CASSNERMGANVLTF | TGTGCCAGCAGTAATGAACGAATGGGGGCCAACGTCCTGACTTTC
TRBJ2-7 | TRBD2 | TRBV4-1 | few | CASSQEGEWGLAVYEQYF | TGCGCCAGCAGCCAAGAGGGGGAGTGGGGACTAGCGGTCTACGAGCAGTACTTC
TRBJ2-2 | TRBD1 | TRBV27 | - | CASGDRDTGELFF | TGTGCCAGCGGGGACAGGGACACCGGGGAGCTGTTTTTT
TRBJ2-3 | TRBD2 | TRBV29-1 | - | CSVNREGTSSTDTQYF | TGCAGCGTGAACCGGGAGGGGACCTCTAGCACAGATACGCAGTATTTT
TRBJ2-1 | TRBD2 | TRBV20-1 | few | CSAPAISGRADIYEQFF | TGCAGTGCTCCCGCAATTAGCGGGAGGGCCGATATTTATGAGCAGTTCTTC
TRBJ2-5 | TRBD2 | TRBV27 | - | CASSSPGLAGGIEGQYF | TGTGCCAGCAGTTCGCCGGGACTAGCGGGAGGGATAGAGGGGCAGTACTTC
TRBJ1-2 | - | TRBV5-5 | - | CASSARPESNYGYTF | TGTGCCAGCAGCGCCAGGCCGGAGTCTAACTATGGCTACACCTTC
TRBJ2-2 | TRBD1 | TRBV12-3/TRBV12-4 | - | CASSPRTGTNTGELFF | TGTGCCAGCAGTCCCAGGACAGGAACGAACACCGGGGAGCTGTTTTTT
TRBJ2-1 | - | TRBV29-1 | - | CSALRGYNEQFF | TGCAGCGCCCTCCGGGGATACAATGAGCAGTTCTTC
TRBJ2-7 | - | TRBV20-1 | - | CSAIRGVAYNEQYF | TGCAGTGCAATCAGGGGGGTAGCATACAATGAGCAGTACTTC
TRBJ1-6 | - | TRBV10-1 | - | CASSARANSPLHF | TGCGCCAGCAGTGCCAGAGCCAATTCACCCCTCCACTTT
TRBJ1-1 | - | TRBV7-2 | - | CASSLSGLAEAFF | TGTGCCAGCAGCTTATCTGGGTTAGCTGAAGCTTTCTTT
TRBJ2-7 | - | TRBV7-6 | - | CASSLVPGPSDEQYF | TGTGCCAGCAGCTTAGTCCCAGGGCCTTCAGACGAGCAGTACTTC
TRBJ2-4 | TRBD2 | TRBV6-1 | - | CASSASGSIREQYF | TGTGCCAGCAGCGCTAGCGGGAGTATCAGGGAGCAGTACTTC
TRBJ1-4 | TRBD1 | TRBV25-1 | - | CASSAYQGAKHEKLFF | TGTGCCAGCAGTGCTTATCAGGGGGCAAAGCATGAAAAACTGTTTTTT
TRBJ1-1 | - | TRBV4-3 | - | CASSQDGSLTGFRGAFF | TGCGCCAGCAGCCAAGATGGATCCCTTACGGGGTTCCGGGGAGCTTTCTTT
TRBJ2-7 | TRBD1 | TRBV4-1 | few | CASSLIGTGESYEQYF | TGCGCCAGCAGCCTTATCGGGACAGGGGAATCCTACGAGCAGTACTTC
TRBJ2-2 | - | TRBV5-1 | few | CASSLANSGTRIGELFF | TGCGCCAGCAGCTTGGCCAACTCCGGGACTCGGATCGGGGAGCTGTTTTTT
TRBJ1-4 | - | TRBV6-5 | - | CASRSTTRELFF | TGTGCCAGCCGATCGACGACAAGGGAACTGTTTTTT
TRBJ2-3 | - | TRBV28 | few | CASTRGGNGYTQYF | TGTGCCAGCACCAGGGGGGGGAACGGTTATACGCAGTATTTT
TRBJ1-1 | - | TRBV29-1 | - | CSVEESWDTEAFF | TGCAGCGTTGAAGAGAGTTGGGACACTGAAGCTTTCTTT
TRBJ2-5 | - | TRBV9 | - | CASSVAGKETQYF | TGTGCCAGCAGTGTGGCGGGGAAGGAGACCCAGTACTTC
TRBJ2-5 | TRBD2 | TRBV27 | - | CASSLSRASGETQYF | TGTGCCAGCAGTTTATCGAGGGCTAGCGGGGAGACCCAGTACTTC
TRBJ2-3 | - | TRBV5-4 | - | CASSLGLMADTQYF | TGTGCCAGCAGCTTGGGACTTATGGCAGATACGCAGTATTTT
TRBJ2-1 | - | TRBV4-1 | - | CASSQPTATWNEQFF | TGCGCCAGCAGCCAACCTACAGCGACTTGGAATGAGCAGTTCTTC
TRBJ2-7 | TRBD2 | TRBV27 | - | CASSFRASGSSLGSYEQYF | TGTGCCAGCAGTTTCAGGGCTAGCGGGAGTAGTTTGGGTTCCTACGAGCAGTACTTC
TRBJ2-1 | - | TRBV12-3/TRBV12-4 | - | CASSFGGRVGEQFF | TGTGCCAGCAGTTTTGGTGGGAGAGTTGGTGAGCAGTTCTTC
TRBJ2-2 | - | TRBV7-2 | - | CASSFSLLYRNTGELFF | TGTGCCAGCAGCTTCTCCCTCCTCTACCGGAACACCGGGGAGCTGTTTTTT
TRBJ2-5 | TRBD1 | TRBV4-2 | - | CASSQRDRDQETQYF | TGTGCCAGCAGCCAAAGGGACAGGGACCAAGAGACCCAGTACTTC
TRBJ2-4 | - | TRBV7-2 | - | CASSLGGGGRTKNIQYF | TGTGCCAGCAGCTTAGGAGGTGGGGGCAGGACCAAAAACATTCAGTACTTC
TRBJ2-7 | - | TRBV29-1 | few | CSRIGTEGYEQYF | TGCAGCCGGATCGGGACGGAGGGATACGAGCAGTACTTC
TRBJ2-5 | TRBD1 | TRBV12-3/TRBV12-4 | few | CASSLEIAQGYQETQYF | TGTGCCAGCAGTTTAGAGATCGCACAGGGGTACCAAGAGACCCAGTACTTC
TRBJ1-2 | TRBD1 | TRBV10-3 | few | CAIRKTGGNGYTF | TGTGCCATCAGGAAGACAGGGGGCAATGGCTACACCTTC
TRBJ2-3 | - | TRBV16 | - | CASNYRGTDTQYF | TGTGCCAGCAATTACCGGGGCACAGATACGCAGTATTTT
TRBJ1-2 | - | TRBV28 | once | CASSGRGRGYTF | TGTGCCAGCAGTGGCAGGGGTCGCGGCTACACCTTC
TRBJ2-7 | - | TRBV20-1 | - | CSAQRALYSYEQYF | TGCAGTGCCCAAAGGGCTCTTTATTCCTACGAGCAGTACTTC
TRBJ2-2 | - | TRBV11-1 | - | CASSATIAGVGGRPNTGELFF | TGTGCCAGCAGCGCGACAATAGCAGGGGTTGGTGGGAGACCGAACACCGGGGAGCTGTTTTTT
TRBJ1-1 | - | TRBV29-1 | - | CSVIGGGPGAEAFF | TGCAGCGTGATCGGGGGCGGCCCGGGGGCTGAAGCTTTCTTT